These T cell receptor beta chains were read from a single sample in a study of blood T cell repertoires in COVID-19. Measured with immunoSEQ multiplex PCR; TCRdb has only the in-frame clones, and not every one. The table records more than 110,000 clones, around 80% of them present only once. The sequenced material came from PBMCs or T cells enriched from blood (not recorded which). The receptors shown here come from a woman aged 50 to 60 who had recovered from COVID-19. CDR3s include the opening cysteine and the closing phenylalanine or tryptophan. Fields, in order: D gene, clone size, V gene, J gene, CDR3 DNA, CDR3 protein. D genes are given only for firm matches. Expanded clones are given a class, and other clones once, few, many or no size at all.

TRBD2,.,TRBV5-5,TRBJ2-7,TGTGCCAGCAGCGATATAGGGACTAGCGATTACGAGCAGTACTTC,CASSDIGTSDYEQYF
.,.,TRBV19,TRBJ1-3,TGTGCCAGTAGCCCAGGGCGGGGCTCTGGAAACACCATATATTTT,CASSPGRGSGNTIYF
TRBD1,.,TRBV5-1,TRBJ2-3,TGCGCCAGCAGCTTGGCGGGACAGGTGGGCACAGATACGCAGTATTTT,CASSLAGQVGTDTQYF
.,.,TRBV6-5,TRBJ1-1,TGTGCCAGCAGTTACTCGCTGGGAGGAAGCACTGAAGCTTTCTTT,CASSYSLGGSTEAFF
.,.,TRBV12-3/TRBV12-4,TRBJ1-2,TGTGCCAGCAGTTTAGTACAGGGACATGGCTACACCTTC,CASSLVQGHGYTF
.,.,TRBV5-1,TRBJ2-2,TGCGCCAGCAGCTTGGCCAGTACGAACACCGGGGAGCTGTTTTTT,CASSLASTNTGELFF
TRBD1,.,TRBV27,TRBJ1-4,TGTGCCAGCACCTTTACAGGGGGTCGGGAAAAACTGTTTTTT,CASTFTGGREKLFF
TRBD1,few,TRBV5-5,TRBJ2-3,TGTGCCAGCAGCCGAACTCCGGGACAGACCTTCACAGATACGCAGTATTTT,CASSRTPGQTFTDTQYF
TRBD1,.,TRBV11-2,TRBJ1-2,TGTGCCAGCAGCTGGGACCCGGGACAGGATCTTGGCTACACCTTC,CASSWDPGQDLGYTF
TRBD1,.,TRBV24-1,TRBJ2-3,TGTGCCACCAGTGATCCCACGGGGACAGGGGGTTTAGATACGCAGTATTTT,CATSDPTGTGGLDTQYF
.,few,TRBV2,TRBJ1-3,TGTGCCAGCAGTAACTACAGGGCGGTAGGAAACACCATATATTTT,CASSNYRAVGNTIYF
.,.,TRBV5-8,TRBJ2-1,TGTGCCAGCAGCTTGGGGGTCGCACAGGGCGTCAATGAGCAGTTCTTC,CASSLGVAQGVNEQFF
.,.,TRBV2,TRBJ2-5,TGTGCCAGCAGCGGTACGGGGGAGACCCAGTACTTC,CASSGTGETQYF
TRBD2,.,TRBV19,TRBJ2-1,TGTGCCAGTAGTTCACCGGGACTAGCGGGGCGGTCCGGGAGTGAGCAGTTCTTC,CASSSPGLAGRSGSEQFF
.,.,TRBV28,TRBJ1-2,TGTGCCAGCAGTTTACAGGGGACGGGCTATGGCTACACCTTC,CASSLQGTGYGYTF
.,.,TRBV27,TRBJ1-6,TGTGCCAGCAGCCCGGGGTTGGGGGGTAGTTCACCCCTCCACTTT,CASSPGLGGSSPLHF
.,.,TRBV28,TRBJ1-3,TGTGCCAGCAGTCTAACCTCTGGAAACACCATATATTTT,CASSLTSGNTIYF
TRBD1,few,TRBV18,TRBJ1-1,TGTGCCAGCTCACCATCGGCGACAGGGTCGACTGAAGCTTTCTTT,CASSPSATGSTEAFF
.,.,TRBV5-1,TRBJ2-1,TGCGCCAGCACCCAGGAGGGGGGACAGAGCTCCTACAATGAGCAGTTCTTC,CASTQEGGQSSYNEQFF
TRBD2,.,TRBV4-1,TRBJ2-5,TGCGCCAGCAGCCAGGACGCGGCCGGGACTAGAGAAGAGACCCAGTACTTC,CASSQDAAGTREETQYF
.,.,TRBV10-3,TRBJ1-2,TGTGCCATCAGTGGGCGAAGGTGGGGGCCCAACTATGGCTACACCTTC,CAISGRRWGPNYGYTF
TRBD1,.,TRBV30,TRBJ1-5,TGTGCCTGGACTCCTACAGGGGCGCGGGGTCAGCCCCAGCATTTT,CAWTPTGARGQPQHF
TRBD1,.,TRBV2,TRBJ1-2,TGTGCCAGCAGGGGACAGGGGGAGTACTATGGCTACACCTTC,CASRGQGEYYGYTF
TRBD2,.,TRBV7-3,TRBJ2-3,TGTGCCAGCAGCCGGACTAGCGGTTTCACAGATACGCAGTATTTT,CASSRTSGFTDTQYF
.,.,TRBV28,TRBJ2-2,TGTGCCACAGGGTCTCGTTTTGTCGGGGAGCTGTTTTTT,CATGSRFVGELFF
.,.,TRBV29-1,TRBJ1-1,TGCAGCGGAAGAGAGAACACTGAAGCTTTCTTT,CSGRENTEAFF
TRBD2,.,TRBV28,TRBJ2-3,TGTGCCACCGGGGGACTAGCGGGGGTATTTTCTAGCACAGATACGCAGTATTTT,CATGGLAGVFSSTDTQYF
.,.,TRBV3-1/TRBV3-2,TRBJ1-4,TGTGCCAGCAGACCAACGGCAACTAATGAAAAACTGTTTTTT,CASRPTATNEKLFF
TRBD2,.,TRBV29-1,TRBJ2-3,TGCAGCATTTTTCGACTAGCGGAGGCTGCCCGGCCGGATACGCAGTATTTT,CSIFRLAEAARPDTQYF
.,.,TRBV9,TRBJ1-3,TGTGCCAGCAGCTCCCGGACAGCCCGGGAAGGAAACACCATATATTTT,CASSSRTAREGNTIYF
TRBD1,.,TRBV7-8,TRBJ1-2,TGTGCCAGCAGCTTAGTACAGGGGACGTATGGCTACACCTTC,CASSLVQGTYGYTF
.,.,TRBV7-3,TRBJ1-1,TGTGCCAGCAGCTTCGTCGGGGACACTGAAGCTTTCTTT,CASSFVGDTEAFF
.,.,TRBV5-1,TRBJ1-3,TGCGCCAGCAGAGCAGGGATTGGAAACACCATATATTTT,CASRAGIGNTIYF
.,.,TRBV5-1,TRBJ1-1,TGCGCCAGCAGCTGGGGCGGTTTCGAAGGTCACACTGAAGCTTTCTTT,CASSWGGFEGHTEAFF
.,.,TRBV9,TRBJ2-5,TGTGCCAGCAGCCCCCGGACAGCTATCTCCGAGACCCAGTACTTC,CASSPRTAISETQYF
TRBD1,.,TRBV5-4,TRBJ1-2,TGTGCCAGCAGCTTCGGACAGGGGGCTAGGGATGGCTACACCTTC,CASSFGQGARDGYTF
TRBD2,.,TRBV7-2,TRBJ2-1,TGTGCCAGCAGCACCGCTAGCGGGGGGCTCGATGAGCAGTTCTTC,CASSTASGGLDEQFF